These 13 T cell receptor beta chains originate from one sample sequenced in a study of radiation and T cells in renal cell carcinoma. Profiled with immunoSEQ multiplex PCR; TCRdb holds only in-frame clones, not every one. Seen here are about 120,000 clones, over 75% observed once, and the top ten hold roughly 5%. As for time point: blood 2 weeks post-SBRT. Treatment here: 15 Gy SBRT to primary tumor, nephrectomy 4 weeks later. Sequences were derived from blood, sampled from a patient whose treatment included radiotherapy and nephrectomy. These receptors were taken from a man between 50 and 59 years old with renal cell carcinoma.

The CDR3 bases are TGTGCCAGCTCACCAGGTGGTACACGGATGGCGCAGTATTTT. Residues: CASSPGGTRMAQYF. The chain joins TRBV18 to TRBJ2-3; the D is unclear. The V gene's germline CDR1 is KGHSH and CDR2 LQKENI. Trimming cost V 2 bases and J 10 bases, with 16 bases left between them. This CDR3 contains 14 residues.

This clone was found once. The V and J genes are TRBV9 and TRBJ1-3; no firm D call. The V gene lost 5 bases and the J gene lost 0 bases, with 9 bases spanning the gap. Germline V gene data show CDR1 as SGDLS and CDR2 as YYNGEE. The CDR3 runs to 14 residues. CDR3 residues: CASSGGVSGNTIYF. Here the CDR3 DNA reads TGTGCCAGCAGTGGTGGGGTCTCTGGAAACACCATATATTTT.

The rearrangement links TRBV14 to TRBJ1-6; D ambiguous. Germline V gene sequence: CDR1 SGHDN, CDR2 FVKESK. The CDR3 consists of 15 residues. Deletions cut 4 bases from V and 6 bases from J, with 13 bases between. The CDR3: CASSPTGSTNSPLHF. CDR3 bases: TGTGCCAGCAGCCCAACCGGGAGCACTAATTCACCCCTCCACTTT.

The chain employs TRBV4-1 and TRBJ2-2, with 8 bases identical to TRBD1. Germline V gene sequence: CDR1 MGHRA, CDR2 YSYEKL. J lost 0 bases, V lost 0 bases, and 3 bases had no gene match. The CDR3 is made up of 17 amino acids. As DNA, the CDR3 is TGCGCCAGCAGCCAAGATACAGGGGGTGCGAACACCGGGGAGCTGTTTTTT. As protein: CASSQDTGGANTGELFF.

The CDR3 region is CASSFAGGGSYNEQFF. In DNA form, the CDR3 reads TGCGCCAGCAGCTTCGCAGGGGGTGGGTCCTACAATGAGCAGTTCTTC. This sequence joins TRBV5-1 and TRBJ2-1; 7 positions agree with TRBD1. CDR3 length: 16 residues. The junction had 6 bases not matched to a gene; V was cut back by 2 bases and J by 1 base. CDR1 and CDR2 from the germline V gene are SGHRS and YFSETQ.

This clone was seen only once. The gene calls are TRBV29-1 and TRBJ2-1; TRBD1 matches at 12 bases. Germline V gene data show CDR1 as SQVTM and CDR2 as ANQGSEA. Trimming took 3 bases from V and 12 from J; bases not matched to a gene: 9. The CDR3 sequence is 14 residues long. The CDR3 spells CSVDGTGGGTWQFF. DNA of the CDR3: TGCAGCGTTGACGGGACAGGGGGCGGAACTTGGCAGTTCTTC.

The J gene is TRBJ1-1, the V gene TRBV4-1; D unclear. Trimming cost V 0 bases and J 10 bases, with 15 bases left between them. CDR3 length: 14 amino acids. Germline V gives CDR1 MGHRA, CDR2 YSYEKL. CDR3 bases: TGCGCCAGCAGCCAAGAAGGAAGGGAAAGGGTAGCTTTCTTT. Its translation: CASSQEGRERVAFF.

The chain is built from TRBV2 and TRBJ2-7; 8 bases match TRBD2. From germline, CDR1 is SNHLY and CDR2 FYNNEI. The CDR3 contains 15 residues. The junction had 12 bases not matched to a gene; V was cut back by 7 bases and J by 4 bases. This chain's CDR3 is CASTARGGTLYEQYF. CDR3 sequence (DNA): TGTGCCAGCACCGCACGGGGGGGGACCCTGTACGAGCAGTACTTC.

The gene calls are TRBV5-1 and TRBJ1-4; TRBD1 matches 8 bases. The V gene's germline CDR1 is SGHRS and CDR2 YFSETQ. Trimming took 4 bases from V and 7 from J; bases not matched to a gene: 3. This CDR3 spans 13 amino acids. The CDR3, as DNA: TGCGCCAGCAGCCTACAGGGGGGTGAAAAACTGTTTTTT. Protein: CASSLQGGEKLFF.

V is TRBV7-9 and J is TRBJ2-3; TRBD2 is a possible D gene (5 bases). The germline gives CDR1 SEHNR, CDR2 FQNEAQ (reference sequence). The CDR3 consists of 14 residues. V was cut by 1 base and J by 7 bases, with 12 bases left in between. The CDR3 loop reads CASSLGTSIYTQYF. CDR3 nucleotide sequence: TGTGCCAGCAGCTTAGGGACTTCAATATATACGCAGTATTTT.

The chain joins TRBV4-2 to TRBJ2-7; D is undetermined. Trimming pared 1 base from V and 6 bases from J, leaving 22 bases between. Germline values: CDR1 LGHNA, CDR2 YNFKEQ. The CDR3 covers 17 residues. The CDR3 sequence: CASSQGVFDTARGEQYF. The CDR3 DNA is TGTGCCAGCAGCCAAGGGGTTTTCGATACGGCTCGCGGCGAGCAGTACTTC.

The chain couples TRBV7-2 to TRBJ1-1; D unresolved. The CDR3 length is 15 residues. V was shortened by 3 bases and J by 5 bases, with 16 bases between the two germline ends. CDR1 is SGHTA, CDR2 FQGNSA, per germline. CDR3 loop: CASSFSGSPGTEAFF. The CDR3 DNA follows: TGTGCCAGCAGCTTCTCCGGGTCACCCGGTACTGAAGCTTTCTTT.

The genes are TRBV6-1 and TRBJ1-5; no definite D call. The CDR3 is 16 amino acids. Germline CDR1 reads MNHNS; CDR2 reads SASEGT. V lost 3 bases and J 0 bases, leaving 12 bases between the germline ends. CDR3 in amino acids: CASSEGSGYSNQPQHF. The CDR3 bases are TGTGCCAGCAGTGAGGGCAGCGGATATAGCAATCAGCCCCAGCATTTT.